One and the same sample provided the 29 T cell receptor beta chains below, sequenced in a study of read filtering for tumor transcriptome and immune sequencing. From 350 to 500 ng of RNA, a library with molecular barcoded alpha/delta and beta/gamma adaptors was made. TCRdb re-derived calls from the reads in MiXCR, one entry per CDR3 protein. The sample carries some 62,000 distinct CDR3 sequences, more than 11% recorded once. Material: a population of CD138-negative cells sorted from bone marrow. These receptors were collected from a donor at least 40 years old with multiple myeloma.

Many counts were recorded for this clonotype. V gene TRBV7-2 combines with J gene TRBJ1-5, with a weak D call TRBD1 (6 bases). The CDR3 spans 17 residues. With 2 bases removed from V and 3 bases from J, the gap between germline ends came to 17 bases. CDR1 and CDR2 (germline): SGHTA, FQGNSA. This chain's CDR3 is CASSLFPGQGINQPQHF. CDR3 bases: TGTGCCAGCAGCTTATTCCCGGGCCAGGGGATCAATCAGCCCCAGCATTTT. Full variable domain (rest looked up from reference TRBV7-2 and TRBJ1-5): GAGVSQSPSNKVTEKGKDVELRCDPISGHTALYWYRQSLGQGLEFLIYFQGNSAPDKSGLPSDRFSAERTGGSVSTLTIQRTQQEDSAVYLCASSLFPGQGINQPQHFGDGTRLSIL.

This clonotype was observed at least ten times. The gene calls are TRBV6-2 or TRBV6-3 and TRBJ2-1, with 8 bases aligning to TRBD2. V was pared by 2 bases and J by 2 bases, with 2 bases of the junction left unmatched. This CDR3 region has 15 residues. Germline V lookup: CDR1 MNHEY, CDR2 SVGEGT. CDR3 nucleotide sequence: TGTGCCAGCAGTTACGGGGGACTAGCCTACAATGAGCAGTTCTTC. Its protein is CASSYGGLAYNEQFF.

There are many counts of this clonotype. The CDR3 DNA reads TGTGCCAGCAGTGACTATCGACAGCCTCTCTTTCCTAATGAAAAACTGTTTTTT. Its protein product is CASSDYRQPLFPNEKLFF. The chain links TRBV6-1 to TRBJ1-4; maybe TRBD1 (5 bases). Trimming stripped 3 bases from V and 3 bases from J, with 20 bases between. CDR3 length equals 18 residues. Germline values: CDR1 MNHNS, CDR2 SASEGT.

This clonotype was observed a handful of times. V usage is TRBV14 and J usage is TRBJ1-1, with D unresolved. CDR1 SGHDN and CDR2 FVKESK come from the germline V gene. Trimming took 0 bases from V and 0 from J, leaving 11 bases between them. This CDR3 has 16 amino acids. The DNA of the CDR3 is TGTGCCAGCAGCCAAGATAAAGGGCTGATGAACACTGAAGCTTTCTTT. Its translation: CASSQDKGLMNTEAFF. Drawing the rest from reference TRBV14 and TRBJ1-1, the complete variable domain is EAGVTQFPSHSVIEKGQTVTLRCDPISGHDNLYWYRRVMGKEIKFLLHFVKESKQDESGMPNNRFLAERTGGTYSTLKVQPAELEDSGVYFCASSQDKGLMNTEAFFGQGTRLTVV.

This clonotype was picked up many times. The chain is built from TRBV2 and TRBJ2-2, with 8 bases lining up with TRBD1. J lost 8 bases, V lost 6 bases, and 11 bases had no gene match. This CDR3 has 15 residues. Germline V CDR1 and CDR2: SNHLY, FYNNEI. The CDR3 bases are TGTGCCAGCAGAATTTTTGCAGGGGGCGCGGGGGAGCTGTTTTTT. Protein product: CASRIFAGGAGELFF.

This clonotype has a count of ten or more. This chain joins TRBV11-2 and TRBJ2-7; D not resolved. V was trimmed by 4 bases and J by 3 bases, leaving 19 bases between them. CDR1 SGHAT and CDR2 FQNNGV come from the germline V gene. This CDR3 has 16 residues. CDR3 coding DNA: TGTGCCAGCAGCTCGATGACGAGTGGGCGCCACTACGAGCAGTACTTC. Encoded protein: CASSSMTSGRHYEQYF. Full variable domain (rest looked up from reference TRBV11-2 and TRBJ2-7): EAGVAQSPRYKIIEKRQSVAFWCNPISGHATLYWYQQILGQGPKLLIQFQNNGVVDDSQLPKDRFSAERLKGVDSTLKIQPAKLEDSAVYLCASSSMTSGRHYEQYFGPGTRLTVT.

This clonotype was seen at least ten times. The V call is TRBV20-1, the J call TRBJ2-1, with D hard to call. The CDR3 loop spans 13 amino acids. Germline CDR1 is DFQATT and CDR2 is SNEGSKA (reference sequence). Trimming removed 0 bases from V and 3 bases from J, with 6 bases in between. The CDR3 sequence is CSAREAFYNEQFF. DNA of the CDR3: TGCAGTGCTAGAGAGGCCTTCTACAATGAGCAGTTCTTC.

J is TRBJ1-5 and V is TRBV20-1; D is perhaps TRBD1 (5 bases). V lost 0 bases and J 2 bases, leaving 11 bases between the germline ends. Germline V gene sequence: CDR1 DFQATT, CDR2 SNEGSKA (reference sequence). This CDR3 is 15 amino acids long. This CDR3 is CSARDPGQGNQPQHF. DNA of the CDR3: TGCAGTGCTAGAGATCCGGGGCAGGGCAATCAGCCCCAGCATTTT.

This clonotype was detected many times. The chain couples TRBV6-6 to TRBJ2-5; D is unresolved. The germline V gene has CDR1 MNHNY and CDR2 SVGAGI (reference sequence). CDR3 length equals 12 residues. V lost 4 bases and J lost 5, with 8 bases in between. The CDR3 is CASSLSVETQYF. The CDR3 DNA reads as TGTGCCAGCAGTTTGTCCGTTGAGACCCAGTACTTC.

As regards this clonotype: A read error is likely, as this CDR3 ends without the conserved phenylalanine or tryptophan. The chain employs TRBV7-9 and TRBJ2-7; D unresolved. Trimming shortened V by 2 bases and J by 1 base, and 9 bases separated the two germline ends. This CDR3 has 14 residues. The germline CDR1 and CDR2 sequences are SEHNR and FQNEAQ (reference sequence). For the CDR3, the DNA is TGTGCCAGCAGCTTAACAGCAGGTTCCTACGAGCAGTACTAC. It translates to CASSLTAGSYEQYY.

This clonotype was counted many times. This chain connects TRBV29-1 to TRBJ2-2; maybe TRBD2 (5 bases). Germline loops: CDR1 SQVTM, CDR2 ANQGSEA. The length of the CDR3 is 13 residues. Deletions cut 5 bases from V and 0 bases from J, with 7 bases between. In DNA form, the CDR3 reads TGCAGCGTTCTCGGGACGAACACCGGGGAGCTGTTTTTT. Translating it yields CSVLGTNTGELFF.

This clonotype was observed many times. V gene TRBV27 combines with J gene TRBJ2-7; 8 bases align to TRBD2. Unmatched junction bases numbered 2, after V lost 6 bases and J lost 7 bases. CDR1 and CDR2 (germline): MNHEY, SMNVEV (reference sequence). The CDR3 spans 11 residues. The CDR3 is CASSSGGEQYF. DNA for the CDR3: TGTGCCAGCAGCTCGGGGGGGGAGCAGTACTTC.

This clonotype was detected many times. V and J are TRBV6-5 and TRBJ1-2, with D possibly matching TRBD1 (5 bases). The CDR3 length is 15 residues. The germline V gene encodes CDR1 MNHEY and CDR2 SVGAGI. The V end lost 0 bases, the J end lost 5 bases, and 13 bases lay between the germline ends. This CDR3 reads CASSYSKGREYGYTF. CDR3 nucleotide sequence: TGTGCCAGCAGTTACTCGAAGGGCAGGGAGTATGGCTACACCTTC.

The rearrangement uses TRBV12-3 or TRBV12-4 and TRBJ2-1; 9 bases match TRBD2. With 4 bases clipped from V and 4 bases from J, the junction kept 2 bases outside the gene matches. The CDR3 is 14 residues long. The CDR3 loop is CASSSAGGYNEQFF. CDR3 nucleotide sequence: TGTGCCAGCAGTTCGGCGGGAGGGTACAATGAGCAGTTCTTC.

This clonotype was recorded at least ten times. The V call is TRBV3-1, the J call TRBJ2-7; no clear D gene. The CDR3 contains 14 residues. V was clipped by 0 bases and J by 6 bases, with 12 bases between them. The germline V gene encodes CDR1 LGHDT and CDR2 YNNKEL (reference sequence). CDR3 coding DNA: TGTGCCAGCAGCCAAGACCTAGTGGTTCGCGAGCAGTACTTC. Translated: CASSQDLVVREQYF.

V usage is TRBV6-6 and J usage is TRBJ2-1; 7 bases line up with TRBD2. The CDR3 loop spans 19 amino acids. The germline V gene has CDR1 MNHNY and CDR2 SVGAGI (reference sequence). After removal of 0 bases from V and 8 bases from J, the junction contained 19 bases not matched to a gene. The CDR3 protein is CASSYSIRRREYSLDEQFF. CDR3 nucleotide sequence: TGTGCCAGCAGTTACTCGATCCGGAGGCGGGAGTATTCTCTGGATGAGCAGTTCTTC.

As concerns this clonotype: One base separates it from a far larger clone, so it is likely a read error. This rearrangement joins TRBV6-1 to TRBJ2-1; 9 bases line up with TRBD2. The germline V gene encodes CDR1 MNHNS and CDR2 SASEGT. This CDR3 contains 14 residues. Here the CDR3 DNA reads TGTACCAGCGTCCCTAGCGGGAACAGGGATGAGCAGTTCTTC. It yields the protein CTSVPSGNRDEQFF.

The V call is TRBV10-3, the J call TRBJ1-1, with a tentative D call TRBD1 (6 bases). Trimming shortened V by 6 bases and J by 1 base, and 15 bases separated the two germline ends. The CDR3 has 15 residues. From germline, CDR1 is ENHRY and CDR2 SYGVKD. In DNA, the CDR3 is TGTGCCATCAGGGGATACAGGGAAGAGAACACTGAAGCTTTCTTT. Translating gives CAIRGYREENTEAFF.

This clonotype has a count of ten or more. The rearrangement links TRBV30 to TRBJ2-6, with D uncertain. The V gene lost 2 bases and the J gene lost 4 bases, with 9 bases spanning the gap. This CDR3 is 14 amino acids long. Germline CDR1 is GTSNPN and CDR2 is SVGIG (reference sequence). The CDR3 bases are TGTGCCTGGAGTCCACCAGCCGGGGCCAACGTCCTGACTTTC. It codes for CAWSPPAGANVLTF.

Concerning this clonotype itself: This may arise from a read error, as a much more abundant clone is one base away. This chain joins TRBV12-3 or TRBV12-4 and TRBJ1-2; the D is unclear. The CDR3 is made up of 13 amino acids. The CDR3 region has the DNA TGTACCAGTGGATCCGCGGTTGAGTATGGCTACACCTTC. Its translation: CTSGSAVEYGYTF.

This clonotype occurred a few times. The chain carries TRBV29-1 and TRBJ1-2, with D perhaps TRBD1 (5 bases). This CDR3 is 11 amino acids long. Germline V gene sequence: CDR1 SQVTM, CDR2 ANQGSEA. The ends were cut back, 7 bases at V and 7 bases at J, with 13 bases in the middle. Here the CDR3 DNA reads TGCAGCGGGGGTATGGGGCTTGGCTACACCTTC. Its translation: CSGGMGLGYTF. Supplemented by reference TRBV29-1 and TRBJ1-2, the full variable domain reads SAVISQKPSRDICQRGTSLTIQCQVDSQVTMMFWYRQQPGQSLTLIATANQGSEATYESGFVIDKFPISRPNLTFSTLTVSNMSPEDSSIYLCSGGMGLGYTFGSGTRLTVV.

This clonotype occurred many times. V and J are TRBV28 and TRBJ1-1; D perhaps matches TRBD1 (6 bases). CDR3 length equals 14 residues. The V gene's germline CDR1 is MDHEN and CDR2 SYDVKM. V lost 5 bases, J lost 6 bases, and 16 bases lay in between. The CDR3 nucleotides are TGTGCCAGCAGTCCACCCGACAGGAAATCTGAAGCTTTCTTT. Amino acid sequence: CASSPPDRKSEAFF.

The CDR3 DNA follows: TGCGCCAGCAGGTGGGGGGGGTACACTGAAGCTTTCTTT. Residues: CASRWGGYTEAFF. The rearrangement joins TRBV4-1 to TRBJ1-1; perhaps TRBD1 as D (5 bases). V was trimmed by 6 bases and J by 3 bases, leaving 11 bases between them. This CDR3 has 13 amino acids. Germline V gene lookup returns CDR1 MGHRA and CDR2 YSYEKL.

At least ten counts were recorded for this clonotype. This chain uses TRBV29-1 with TRBJ2-7, with D maybe TRBD2 (5 bases). CDR3 size: 14 residues. Trimming removed 7 bases from V and 2 bases from J, with 18 bases in between. Germline CDR1 SQVTM, CDR2 ANQGSEA. The CDR3: CSAGKSLNTYEQYF. The CDR3 DNA is TGCAGCGCGGGAAAGTCCTTAAACACCTACGAGCAGTACTTC.

There are many counts of this clonotype. The chain links TRBV5-5 to TRBJ1-2, with 8 bases fitting TRBD1. This CDR3 contains 17 residues. The V segment lost 0 bases and the J segment 12 bases; nucleotides outside the gene matches: 19. Germline CDR1 reads SGHKS; CDR2 reads YYEKEE (reference sequence). The CDR3 region has the DNA TGTGCCAGCAGCTTGGCGTCCCTTGGCCAGGGGGCGATAAGTAACACCTTC. It translates to CASSLASLGQGAISNTF.

On this clonotype itself: The likely explanation is a read error, given a far larger clone one base away. The chain is built from TRBV19 and TRBJ2-1, with D uncertain. Trimming took 9 bases from V and 8 from J, leaving 20 bases between them. Germline CDR1 reads LNHDA; CDR2 reads SQIVND (reference sequence). The CDR3 has 14 amino acids. This CDR3 reads CASSVGGTPDEQFF. CDR3 bases: TGTGCCAGCAGCGTAGGCGGAACCCCCGATGAGCAGTTCTTC.

This clonotype has at least ten counts. J is TRBJ2-6 and V is TRBV25-1, with a possible D match to TRBD1 (6 bases). V lost 4 bases and J 2 bases, leaving 12 bases between the germline ends. From germline, CDR1 is MGHDK and CDR2 SYGVNS. This CDR3 comprises 16 residues. CDR3 bases: TGTGCCAGCAGTGCTAACAGGGCGACTGGGGCCAACGTCCTGACTTTC. Translation: CASSANRATGANVLTF.

This clonotype was seen repeatedly, ten times or more. The chain carries TRBV7-2 and TRBJ1-6, with TRBD1 as a possible D gene (5 bases). Germline assignment: CDR1 SGHTA and CDR2 FQGNSA. The germline V and J ends were trimmed by 2 bases and 9 bases, with 5 bases remaining between them. This CDR3 has 12 amino acids. The CDR3 spells CASSLRGSPLHF. As DNA, the CDR3 is TGTGCCAGCAGCTTAAGGGGTTCACCCCTCCACTTT.

The V and J genes are TRBV9 and TRBJ2-5; 9 bases map to TRBD2. The ends lost 0 bases at V and 4 bases at J; junction bases unmatched: 4. Per germline, CDR1 SGDLS and CDR2 YYNGEE. This CDR3 has 15 residues. CDR3 protein: CASSVVAGVRETQYF. The CDR3, as DNA: TGTGCCAGCAGCGTAGTAGCGGGAGTTCGAGAGACCCAGTACTTC.